This TCR beta chain originates from a study of OX40 agonist ivuxolimab in advanced cancers. For the wider study: The costimulatory receptor OX40 (CD134) was targeted by ivuxolimab, a fully human IgG2 agonistic monoclonal antibody. Intravenous ivuxolimab was administered to patients every 2 weeks at six dose levels: 0.01, 0.1, 0.3, 1.5, 3 and 10 mg/kg. Of the 50 or so patients in dose escalation, some 20 had hepatocellular carcinoma, some 15 had melanoma, 9 had renal cell carcinoma and 9 had head and neck cancer. In the dose-escalation cohort, nearly 85% of patients were male, and the mean age was approximately 60 years with a range of roughly 20 to 80. Prior anti-PD-1, anti-PD-L1 or anti-CTLA-4 therapy was permitted, and checkpoint inhibitors had been received by more than 35% of dose-escalation patients. Three dose-escalation patients achieved partial responses, one with hepatocellular carcinoma and two with cutaneous melanoma. Peripheral TCRbeta sequencing was intended to test whether TCR sequence diversity was altered and clonal T-cell expansion was caused by ivuxolimab. The monotherapy dose-escalation portion (N of about 50 patients) of the phase I ivuxolimab trial is reported in the paper.

Via the germline V gene (reference sequence), CDR1 is MNHNY and CDR2 SVGAGI. The CDR3 measures 16 amino acids from cysteine to phenylalanine. This entry keeps only the CDR3 DNA: 48 bases, framed from base 1. Here V drops 6 bases and J drops 1 base, and the junction holds 10 bases not matched to any gene. Study-wide conclusions, independent of this receptor: Clonal expansion of both CD4+ and CD8+ blood T cells was observed from baseline to week 6 at doses 0.1 to 3.0 mg/kg. In partial responders in the 0.1-3.0 mg/kg groups, normalized peripheral clonal expansion was found to be among the lowest, especially among CD8+ T cells. After ivuxolimab, CD8+ T cells had more expanded clones than CD4+ T cells on average. Low levels of normalized T-cell clonal expansion were also seen in some patients who did not respond. Antigen specificity was not determined for the clonally expanded peripheral T cells.

About this clone itself: There is no known antigen for this receptor. Base-call qualities are not available, and no considerably larger clone is one nucleotide away.

To sequence the TCRbeta CDR3 region, genomic DNA was isolated from the sorted cells. The immunoSEQ Assay was used to sequence the TCRbeta CDR3 regions. TCRdb stores this immuneACCESS table with in-frame sequences only. Part of the clones is absent; in the studies checked, under half of the shortfall reflects unresolved V genes, and no reason is known for the rest. The sample yields tens of thousands of clones; 84% were counted once. About 4.5% of the sample is in the top ten clones. The trial excluded patients who had a history of autoimmune disease or who were on systemic immunosuppression. In every dose cohort, peripheral blood was drawn for TCR sequencing at baseline, cycle 4 day 1, and cycle 7 day 1. The samples were taken from a phase I, first-in-human, multicenter, open-label dose-escalation trial of ivuxolimab. Adults with locally advanced or metastatic melanoma, renal cell carcinoma, hepatocellular carcinoma or head and neck squamous cell carcinoma were enrolled in the trial. Before TCR sequencing, CD4+ and CD8+ T cells were separately sorted from peripheral blood.

This sequence was found in an adult with an advanced solid tumor such as melanoma, head and neck, liver or kidney cancer. Source: CD4+ or CD8+ T cells sorted from blood, taken in a trial of the OX40 agonist ivuxolimab. The chain employs TRBV6-6 and TRBJ2-3; 7 central nucleotides agree with TRBD1. This receptor carries the CDR3 CASSRQGQGGTDTQYF. The nucleotide sequence is given as TGTGCCAGCAGCCGACAGGGCCAGGGGGGCACAGATACGCAGTATTTT.